These 14 T cell receptor beta chains were all obtained from the same sample, sequenced in a study of blood T cell repertoires in COVID-19. Produced via immunoSEQ multiplex PCR; TCRdb's table is partial and in-frame only. The sample holds 260,000 or so clones, 85% seen once. Material: PBMCs or T cells enriched from blood (not recorded which). All receptors derive from a woman between 50 and 59 years old who had recovered from COVID-19.

The chain employs TRBV2 and TRBJ1-2, with 9 bases matching TRBD1. CDR3 length: 14 residues. The V and J ends lost 5 bases and 6 bases, in that order; junction bases with no gene match: 7. Germline-derived CDR1 and CDR2 are SNHLY and FYNNEI. DNA for the CDR3: TGTGCCAGCAGTATGGGACAGGGAGCACATGGCTACACCTTC. Amino acids: CASSMGQGAHGYTF.

The J gene is TRBJ1-1, the V gene TRBV28, with D perhaps matching TRBD1 (6 bases). This CDR3 region has 13 residues. V was pared by 5 bases and J by 5 bases, with 12 bases between. Per germline, CDR1 MDHEN and CDR2 SYDVKM. CDR3 protein: CASSPRGGTEAFF. For the CDR3, the DNA is TGTGCCAGCAGTCCCAGGGGTGGTACTGAAGCTTTCTTT.

The chain links TRBV15 to TRBJ1-5, with 10 nucleotides matching TRBD1. Germline V gene data show CDR1 as LNHNV and CDR2 as YYDKDF (reference sequence). Germline trimming cut 2 bases from V and 2 bases from J; bases unmatched to any gene: 9. The length of the CDR3 is 18 residues. CDR3 bases: TGTGCCACCAGCAGACCGGGACAGGGGAAAACAGGCAATCAGCCCCAGCATTTT. It encodes CATSRPGQGKTGNQPQHF.

The chain recombines TRBV19 with TRBJ1-2, with D unclear. This CDR3 is built from 12 residues. Germline values: CDR1 LNHDA, CDR2 SQIVND (reference sequence). Trimming took off 6 bases at V and 6 bases at J, with 11 bases between the two ends. CDR3 loop: CASSNNPNGYTF. CDR3 DNA: TGTGCCAGTAGCAACAACCCCAATGGCTACACCTTC.

The chain employs TRBV28 and TRBJ1-4; D is unresolved. Looked up from germline, CDR1 is MDHEN and CDR2 is SYDVKM. This CDR3 comprises 19 residues. V was cut by 5 bases and J by 1 base, with 23 bases left in between. The CDR3 sequence: CASSLRGLFPRGTNEKLFF. Here the CDR3 DNA reads TGTGCCAGCAGTCTACGAGGACTTTTTCCTCGGGGAACTAATGAAAAACTGTTTTTT.

This clone was seen a handful of times. The chain carries TRBV3-1 (or the pseudogene TRBV3-2) and TRBJ1-4, with 8 bases aligning to TRBD1. The ends lost 1 base at V and 7 bases at J; junction bases unmatched: 5. The CDR3 sequence is 15 residues long. Germline CDR1 LGHDT, CDR2 YNNKEL (reference sequence). CDR3 residues: CASSQAAGGGEKLFF. In DNA form, the CDR3 reads TGTGCCAGCAGCCAAGCAGCAGGGGGCGGTGAAAAACTGTTTTTT.

The J gene is TRBJ2-5, the V gene TRBV7-9; D perhaps matches TRBD1 (5 bases). Germline CDR1 reads SEHNR; CDR2 reads FQNEAQ (reference sequence). Trimming pared 4 bases from V and 5 bases from J, leaving 20 bases between. The CDR3 contains 16 residues. CDR3 loop: CASSSVERQLFETQYF. The CDR3 DNA reads TGTGCCAGCAGCTCAGTGGAGAGACAGTTGTTTGAGACCCAGTACTTC.

The J gene is TRBJ2-7, the V gene TRBV29-1, with TRBD1 as a possible D gene (5 bases). Germline V lookup: CDR1 SQVTM, CDR2 ANQGSEA. V lost 4 bases and J 7 bases, leaving 14 bases between the germline ends. The CDR3 consists of 12 residues. CDR3 bases: TGCAGCGTTGGACAGTACGGACGTGAGCAGTACTTC. Residues: CSVGQYGREQYF.

The rearrangement joins TRBV20-1 to TRBJ2-7, with 8 nucleotides matching TRBD2. The trim removed 3 bases at V and 2 bases at J, leaving 9 bases unmatched. The germline V gene encodes CDR1 DFQATT and CDR2 SNEGSKA (reference sequence). The CDR3 contains 15 residues. The CDR3 region is CSASPREGLTYEQYF. In nucleotides, the CDR3 is TGCAGTGCTAGTCCTCGGGAGGGCCTCACCTACGAGCAGTACTTC.

This rearrangement joins TRBV7-9 to TRBJ1-4, with D maybe TRBD1 (6 bases). V lost 5 bases to trimming and J lost 6 bases, with 16 bases between them. CDR1 and CDR2 (germline): SEHNR, FQNEAQ (reference sequence). CDR3 size: 15 residues. CDR3 bases: TGTGCCAGCAGCGCGAGGGGGGGCGCGGATGAAAAACTGTTTTTT. Protein product: CASSARGGADEKLFF.

The rearrangement joins TRBV6-5 to TRBJ2-1; possibly TRBD2 for D (6 bases). Germline values: CDR1 MNHEY, CDR2 SVGAGI. The CDR3 is 15 residues long. The V gene lost 0 bases and the J gene lost 5 bases, with 11 bases spanning the gap. The CDR3 sequence: CASSYSTSPHNEQFF. The CDR3 bases are TGTGCCAGCAGTTACTCGACTAGTCCACACAATGAGCAGTTCTTC.

The V and J genes are TRBV29-1 and TRBJ2-3; 9 nucleotides agree with TRBD2. Germline assignment: CDR1 SQVTM and CDR2 ANQGSEA. Trimming cost V 5 bases and J 4 bases; bases outside gene matches: 10. This CDR3 has 15 residues. The CDR3 sequence: CSVSRYSGRADTQYF. DNA for the CDR3: TGCAGCGTTTCTCGCTATAGCGGGAGAGCAGATACGCAGTATTTT.

The rearrangement uses TRBV3-1 (or the pseudogene TRBV3-2) and TRBJ1-5, with D possibly matching TRBD1 (6 bases). Germline CDR1 is LGHDT and CDR2 is YNNKEL (reference sequence). V was cut by 5 bases and J by 0 bases, with 14 bases left in between. This CDR3 spans 16 amino acids. CDR3 sequence: CASSATGPYSNQPQHF. DNA of the CDR3: TGTGCCAGCAGCGCTACAGGGCCCTATAGCAATCAGCCCCAGCATTTT.

The V call is TRBV5-6, the J call TRBJ1-5, with 7 bases matching TRBD1. The J segment lost 0 bases and the V segment lost 4 bases, leaving 4 bases of the junction unmatched. Germline lookup yields CDR1 SGHDT and CDR2 YYEEEE. This CDR3 has 15 amino acids. CDR3 protein: CASSTGTVSNQPQHF. The CDR3, as DNA: TGTGCCAGCAGCACCGGGACAGTTAGCAATCAGCCCCAGCATTTT.